Listed here are 22 T cell receptor beta chains from one sample, sequenced in a study of identical twins. TCRdb reanalysed the 5' RACE reads using MiXCR and keeps one entry per CDR3 protein. Here the sample spans about 240,000 distinct CDR3 sequences, roughly 13% being singletons. These data were also reused for a study on yellow fever vaccine responses in identical twins.

The sequenced material came from memory (CD45RO+) T cells sorted from blood. Receptors originate from a woman aged 18-30 years in good health.

The rearrangement links TRBV6-1 to TRBJ2-7; 7 bases line up with TRBD1. The CDR3 has 14 residues. In germline, CDR1 is MNHNS, CDR2 SASEGT. The V segment lost 6 bases and the J segment 6 bases; nucleotides outside the gene matches: 11. The CDR3 here is CASSPWGQISEQYF. CDR3 coding DNA: TGTGCCAGCAGCCCGTGGGGACAGATTTCCGAGCAGTACTTC.

The chain links TRBV5-4 to TRBJ2-3; 7 bases match TRBD1. V lost 6 bases, J lost 2 bases, and 6 bases stayed unmatched. Germline V gene lookup returns CDR1 SGHNT and CDR2 YYREEE (reference sequence). This CDR3 comprises 14 residues. The chain's CDR3 is CASTPGTVTDTQYF. The CDR3 DNA reads TGTGCCAGCACCCCCGGGACAGTCACAGATACGCAGTATTTT.

This clonotype was observed many times. J is TRBJ2-5 and V is TRBV5-6, with D perhaps being TRBD1 or TRBD2 (5 bases each). V was trimmed by 6 bases and J by 5 bases, leaving 11 bases between them. CDR1 and CDR2 (germline): SGHDT, YYEEEE. This CDR3 contains 12 residues. The CDR3 nucleotides read TGTGCCAGCAATAGGTGGGGGGAGACCCAGTACTTC. This gives the protein CASNRWGETQYF.

The chain combines TRBV5-1 with TRBJ2-1; 8 bases are shared with TRBD2. The CDR3 covers 16 residues. The V segment lost 0 bases and the J segment 7 bases; nucleotides outside the gene matches: 9. Looked up from germline, CDR1 is SGHRS and CDR2 is YFSETQ. The CDR3, as DNA: TGCGCCAGCAGCTTGGATGGTAGCGGGGTTAGGAATGAGCAGTTCTTC. Encoded protein: CASSLDGSGVRNEQFF.

The chain recombines TRBV6-1 with TRBJ2-3; a possible D gene is TRBD1 (5 bases). The CDR3 loop spans 15 amino acids. The V end was cut by 3 bases, the J end by 0 bases, with 10 bases between. Germline V lookup: CDR1 MNHNS, CDR2 SASEGT. The CDR3 region has the DNA TGTGCCAGCAGTGATAGACAGACCAGCACAGATACGCAGTATTTT. It encodes CASSDRQTSTDTQYF.

This clonotype was detected only a few times. The V gene is TRBV11-2, the J gene TRBJ2-5; 7 bases are a match to TRBD2. In germline, CDR1 is SGHAT, CDR2 FQNNGV. J lost 0 bases, V lost 7 bases, and 8 bases had no gene match. This CDR3 is 15 amino acids long. CDR3 bases: TGTGCCAGCACCTCGGGCGGGGGTTACCAAGAGACCCAGTACTTC. This gives the protein CASTSGGGYQETQYF.

The V and J genes are TRBV6-5 and TRBJ2-1; 8 nucleotides line up with TRBD1. Per the germline V gene, CDR1 is MNHEY and CDR2 is SVGAGI. The V and J ends lost 5 bases and 13 bases, in that order; junction bases with no gene match: 7. CDR3 length equals 12 residues. CDR3 in amino acids: CASSAIGTGQFF. In DNA, the CDR3 is TGTGCCAGCAGTGCTATCGGGACAGGCCAGTTCTTC.

This sequence joins TRBV6-5 and TRBJ1-5; 9 nucleotides align to TRBD1. Germline V lookup: CDR1 MNHEY, CDR2 SVGAGI. The CDR3 has 12 residues. The V segment lost 8 bases and the J segment 7 bases; nucleotides outside the gene matches: 3. This CDR3 is CASGTGSQPQHF. Written as DNA, the CDR3 is TGTGCCAGCGGGACAGGGTCCCAGCCCCAGCATTTT.

This rearrangement joins TRBV10-1 to TRBJ2-2; no clear D. CDR1 and CDR2 from the germline V gene are WNHNN and SYGVQD (reference sequence). The V gene lost 5 bases and the J gene lost 1 base, with 11 bases spanning the gap. There are 15 residues in the CDR3. CDR3 bases: TGCGCCAGCAGTTCATATGATTGGAACACCGGGGAGCTGTTTTTT. Translation: CASSSYDWNTGELFF.

V and J are TRBV20-1 and TRBJ1-2, with a tentative D call TRBD1 (6 bases). This CDR3 is built from 14 residues. The V gene lost 6 bases and the J gene lost 4 bases, with 18 bases spanning the gap. Germline V gives CDR1 DFQATT, CDR2 SNEGSKA (reference sequence). The CDR3 sequence: CSAQNWGAGYGYTF. The CDR3 nucleotides are TGCAGTGCGCAGAACTGGGGGGCAGGCTATGGCTACACCTTC.

Many counts were recorded for this clonotype. The rearrangement joins TRBV6-1 to TRBJ1-1; TRBD1 might be the D (5 bases). With 6 bases removed from V and 1 base from J, the gap between germline ends came to 12 bases. Germline V CDR1 and CDR2: MNHNS, SASEGT. The CDR3 covers 14 residues. As DNA, the CDR3 is TGTGCCAGCAGGTTCGACAGAAGGAACACTGAAGCTTTCTTT. Translation gives CASRFDRRNTEAFF.

This clonotype has at least ten counts. The V and J genes are TRBV20-1 and TRBJ2-1; D uncertain. CDR1 is DFQATT and CDR2 is SNEGSKA in the germline V gene (reference sequence). Trimming took 5 bases from V and 0 from J, leaving 14 bases between them. This CDR3 has 15 amino acids. CDR3 loop: CSAPPLPLSYNEQFF. In DNA, the CDR3 is TGCAGTGCTCCACCGCTGCCCCTCTCCTACAATGAGCAGTTCTTC.

The sample holds many counts of this clonotype. The rearrangement joins TRBV5-1 to TRBJ1-6; D may be TRBD1 (5 bases). The CDR3 has 14 amino acids. The V gene's germline CDR1 is SGHRS and CDR2 YFSETQ. Trimming stripped 0 bases from V and 9 bases from J, with 10 bases between. CDR3 sequence: CASSLAREGSPLHF. CDR3 bases: TGCGCCAGCAGCTTGGCCAGGGAAGGTTCACCCCTCCACTTT.

This clonotype was found a few times. CDR3 sequence: CASSPRLARYNEQFF. In nucleotides, the CDR3 is TGTGCCAGCAGCCCAAGACTAGCGAGGTACAATGAGCAGTTCTTC. The chain links TRBV12-3 or TRBV12-4 to TRBJ2-1; 8 bases line up with TRBD2. The CDR3 consists of 15 residues. The ends lost 6 bases at V and 4 bases at J; junction bases unmatched: 8.

In this sample, this clonotype turned up a few times. The rearrangement uses TRBV28 and TRBJ2-3, with D possibly TRBD2 on 5 matching bases. The CDR3 contains 17 residues. The ends were cut back, 4 bases at V and 0 bases at J, with 17 bases in the middle. The germline CDR1 and CDR2 sequences are MDHEN and SYDVKM. CDR3: CASSSQPSGSSTDTQYF. CDR3 bases: TGTGCCAGCAGTTCTCAACCTTCGGGATCTAGCACAGATACGCAGTATTTT.

This clonotype was seen repeatedly, ten times or more. The chain combines TRBV6-6 with TRBJ2-7, with a possible D match to TRBD2 (6 bases). The V gene's germline CDR1 is MNHNY and CDR2 SVGAGI (reference sequence). The CDR3 covers 13 residues. Trimming removed 8 bases from V and 0 bases from J, with 11 bases in between. CDR3 sequence (DNA): TGTGCCAGCGGATCTAGCGACTCCTACGAGCAGTACTTC. Amino acid sequence: CASGSSDSYEQYF.

This clonotype was seen more than once but under ten times. The rearrangement uses TRBV7-8 and TRBJ2-3; 7 bases align to TRBD2. CDR3 length: 16 residues. J lost 2 bases, V lost 1 base, and 6 bases had no gene match. The V gene's germline CDR1 is SGHVS and CDR2 FQNEAQ. The CDR3 nucleotides read TGTGCCAGCAGCTTAGGGCTAGCGGACCCCACAGATACGCAGTATTTT. It yields the protein CASSLGLADPTDTQYF.

This clonotype was detected only a few times. The chain carries TRBV29-1 and TRBJ1-1; D is possibly TRBD1 (5 bases). The V end lost 4 bases, the J end lost 3 bases, and 9 bases lay between the germline ends. The germline V gene encodes CDR1 SQVTM and CDR2 ANQGSEA. CDR3 length: 12 amino acids. In nucleotides, the CDR3 is TGCAGCGTTGTCCCCAGGGACACTGAAGCTTTCTTT. This translates into CSVVPRDTEAFF.

The sample holds many counts of this clonotype. This rearrangement joins TRBV12-3 or TRBV12-4 to TRBJ2-6, with D hard to call. Trimming stripped 2 bases from V and 0 bases from J, with 14 bases between. This CDR3 contains 18 residues. In nucleotides, the CDR3 is TGTGCCAGCAGTTTATGGGCAGCGATACACTCTGGGGCCAACGTCCTGACTTTC. Translating it yields CASSLWAAIHSGANVLTF.

This clonotype was found a few times. The chain carries TRBV4-3 and TRBJ2-7; 8 bases match TRBD1. This CDR3 has 16 amino acids. V trimming: 0 bases; J trimming: 5 bases; junction bases outside the gene matches: 9. Germline V CDR1 and CDR2: LGHNA, YSLEER. The CDR3 loop is CASSQDAAGGNDEQYF. The CDR3 nucleotides are TGCGCCAGCAGCCAAGACGCGGCAGGGGGCAACGACGAGCAGTACTTC.

J is TRBJ1-4 and V is TRBV6-1; 7 bases fit TRBD1. This CDR3 is built from 14 residues. CDR1 and CDR2 from the germline V gene are MNHNS and SASEGT. V dropped 7 bases and J dropped 7; count of bases not matched to a gene: 9. This chain's CDR3 is CASMATGRREKLFF. The CDR3 region has the DNA TGTGCCAGCATGGCGACAGGGCGGCGTGAAAAACTGTTTTTT.

In its sample, this clonotype was seen a few times. The DNA for the CDR3 is TGTGCCAGCCGCCATCGGGACCCTTACAATGAGCAGTTCTTC. It yields the protein CASRHRDPYNEQFF. This chain uses TRBV2 with TRBJ2-1; the D gene could be TRBD1 or TRBD2 (5 bases each). Germline lookup yields CDR1 SNHLY and CDR2 FYNNEI. CDR3 length: 14 residues. Trimming removed 8 bases from V and 4 bases from J, with 15 bases in between. The entire variable domain, with the rest obtained from reference TRBV2 and TRBJ2-1, is as follows: EPEVTQTPSHQVTQMGQEVILRCVPISNHLYFYWYRQILGQKVEFLVSFYNNEISEKSEIFDDQFSVERPDGSNFTLKIRSTKLEDSAMYFCASRHRDPYNEQFFGPGTRLTVL.